What follows is one T cell receptor (beta chain) and its context. This clone's antigen is unknown. Nothing much larger sits one base from this clone, and base qualities are not available. Based on the germline V gene, the CDR1 and CDR2 sequences are SGHTA and FQGTGA. V is shortened by 2 bases, J by 8 bases, and the region joining them spans 15 bases. Including the terminal cysteine and phenylalanine, the CDR3 comprises 14 residues. Only the CDR3 DNA stays, 42 bases, in frame from base 1. Using the deep immunoSEQ assay, TCR CDR3 regions were amplified from genomic DNA by multiplex PCR. Genomic DNA extracted from each cell subset was distributed evenly over all wells of several immunoSEQ 96-well plates, and each plate served as one replicate. For sorted subsets, each replicate PCR was loaded with 200 ng genomic DNA, equivalent to 32,000 or so T cell genomes. Purified libraries were measured with a Qubit 3.0 fluorometer, size-checked on a Bioanalyzer 2100, and measured again with the KAPA Library Quantification kit. Each immunoSEQ 96-well plate was sequenced on its own single-read 150-cycle Illumina NextSeq 550 flow cell. Processing in the source paper ran as follows. Because the immunoSEQ output held only junctional sequences and lacked quality scores, the filtering could not match the filtering applied to full-length reads. Sequences were annotated with PyIR, a Python wrapper for IgBLAST v1.9, and V/J genes and CDR3 were assigned using IMGT germline references. Reads were removed for weak V/J assignments (E-value above 1e-6), missing CDR3, stop codons, out-of-frame junctions, or ambiguous translated residues. A V3J clonotype was defined by an identical inferred V gene, J gene, and CDR3 amino acid sequence. Percentage overlap between repertoires was calculated by dividing the number of shared unique clonotypes by the size of the smaller repertoire. Three approaches were used to assess repertoire richness: RTK rarefaction, the Chao1 estimator, and Recon v2.1 estimates of unobserved clonotypes. Generation probabilities were computed with OLGA for all TCRbeta clonotypes obtained by the gDNA method from four donors. As stored in TCRdb, this immuneACCESS dataset retains in-frame rearrangements with V and J assigned. A fraction of the clones does not appear; measured against another copy, unresolved V genes explain less than half of the discrepancy, and the remainder lacks a known reason. Clonal size and the V and J genes are those of that table, whereas D and trimming came from the DNA. In all, the sample holds 2 million to 2.5 million clones, and 85% to 95% of those were seen once. 0.3% to 0.45% of the sample lies in the top ten.

These data originate in a study of shared clonotypes between healthy human individuals (dated by TCRdb to about 2020). Regarding the research as a whole: The cohort comprised a couple of women and three men aged 18 to 49 years. Per donor, three plates each were used for CD4 naive and CD4 memory, two for CD8 naive, and one for CD8 memory. The study deeply sequenced blood TCR repertoires of about 5 healthy adults to estimate repertoire size and the extent of clonotype sharing between individuals. To increase sequencing depth and limit assay-specific biases, different laboratories used diverse techniques to prepare libraries and sequence TCR repertoires. Leukapheresis yielded between about 0.94 and 10 billion PBMCs per donor. What the work shows at the level of the full study, not this receptor alone: Rarefaction of sorted-subset datasets indicated incomplete sequencing despite the large sequencing depth. Pairwise subsampling indicated that sequencing depth was expected to affect the degree of clonotype sharing among donors. Roughly 5% of naive CD4, approximately 3.7% of naive CD8, around 2.3% of memory CD4, and 0.4% of memory CD8 clonotypes were shared across several donors. Higher generation probabilities were observed for clonotypes shared by all four sorted-subset donors than for non-shared clonotypes. Only blood was sampled, and tissue TCR repertoires likely differ from those in blood. The genetic and exposure-history diversity represented was limited by the small number of donors. Naive subsets generally had larger estimated clonotype richness than memory subsets did.

Donors were healthy HIV-negative adults with no recently reported acute infections or vaccinations. Every donor was a Caucasian adult living in Nashville, Tennessee, USA. CD4+ T cells were enriched through magnetic negative selection, after which naive cells were positively selected on CD45RA and the remaining negative fraction served as the memory subset. Blood was obtained by leukapheresis, after which PBMCs were separated by Ficoll-Histopaque density gradient centrifugation and cryopreserved in liquid nitrogen vapor phase. Analytical flow cytometry was used to check the purity and quantity of every magnetically sorted T cell population. Genomic DNA was isolated from every sorted fraction and measured by UV absorbance on a Nanodrop 2000c.

The chain couples TRBV7-3 to TRBJ1-1; a tentative D match to TRBD1 spans 5 bases. The sequence was obtained from a man aged 18-30 years in good health. Some clones in this sample may be carry-over from other donors' samples. Sequenced input: naive CD4+ T cells from PBMCs. The cell subset or site tag for this specimen amounts to: CD45RA+ positively selected. The CDR3 has the sequence CASSLGGYIGEAFF. The DNA sequence is given as TGTGCCAGCAGCTTAGGGGGATACATTGGGGAAGCTTTCTTT.